The TCR beta chain described here comes from a study of T-cell reconstitution after alpha-beta-depleted transplantation in children. Whole-study findings and limits: About two months after transplant, alpha-beta T cells reportedly came from several hundred expanded graft clones. From newly produced T cells came most of the T-cell counts and diversity one year after transplant.

Molecular barcoding with unique molecular identifiers was used for the TCRbeta library. TCRdb passed the PCR reads through MiXCR, listing each CDR3 protein once. Of a few hundred thousand distinct CDR3 sequences listed, approximately 10% were seen once; the top ten hold 23%. CDR3 length: 16 amino acids. V was pared by 5 bases and J by 2 bases, with 17 bases between. Germline V gene sequence: CDR1 LGHDT, CDR2 YNNKEL (reference sequence). This clonotype was seen at least ten times. Its target is unknown. This sequence originates from a male patient aged 2 to 9 who had a stem cell transplant for chronic granulomatous disease, so the T cells may come from the graft donor. The chain uses TRBV3-1 and TRBJ2-3, with D perhaps being TRBD1 or TRBD2 (5 bases each). Here the sequenced sample was peripheral blood, taken 180 days after TCRalphabeta/CD19-depleted stem cell transplant. The CDR3: CASSGDVVGNTDTQYF. In nucleotides, the CDR3 is TGTGCCAGCAGCGGGGACGTGGTTGGGAACACAGATACGCAGTATTTT.